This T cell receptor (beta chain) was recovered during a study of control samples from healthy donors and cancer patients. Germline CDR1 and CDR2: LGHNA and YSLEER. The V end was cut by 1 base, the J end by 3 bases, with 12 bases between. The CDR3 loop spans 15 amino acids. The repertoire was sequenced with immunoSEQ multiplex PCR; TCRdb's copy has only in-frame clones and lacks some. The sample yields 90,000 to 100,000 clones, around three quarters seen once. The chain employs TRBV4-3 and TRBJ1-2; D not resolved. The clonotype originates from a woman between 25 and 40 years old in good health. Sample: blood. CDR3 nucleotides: TGCGCCAGCAGCCAAGGCGCCTGGGGAGACTATGGCTACACCTTC. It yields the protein CASSQGAWGDYGYTF.